This TCR beta chain emerged from a study of blood T cell repertoires in COVID-19. Looking at the study overall: PBMCs, B-cell-depleted T cells, or T cells were the source of the cDNA or gDNA that made up the material.

The CDR3 covers 17 residues. Germline loops: CDR1 DFQATT, CDR2 SNEGSKA (reference sequence). The junction had 13 bases not matched to a gene; V was cut back by 3 bases and J by 5 bases. Original processing methods: Amplification from reference gene primers served as the basis for estimated nucleated cell counts. Measured with immunoSEQ multiplex PCR; TCRdb has only the in-frame clones, and not every one. Clonal size and the V and J genes are those of that table, whereas D and trimming came from the DNA. In the table there are roughly 160,000 clones, more than 65% of which are singletons. This sequence was found in a man in his fifties or sixties who had recovered from COVID-19. The V call is TRBV20-1, the J call TRBJ2-5; 12 bases fit TRBD1. Sequencing was done on a sample of PBMCs or T cells enriched from blood (not recorded which). CDR3 coding DNA: TGCAGTGCTAGTTCCGGGACAGGGGGCATTTTCCGTGAGACCCAGTACTTC. This encodes CSASSGTGGIFRETQYF.